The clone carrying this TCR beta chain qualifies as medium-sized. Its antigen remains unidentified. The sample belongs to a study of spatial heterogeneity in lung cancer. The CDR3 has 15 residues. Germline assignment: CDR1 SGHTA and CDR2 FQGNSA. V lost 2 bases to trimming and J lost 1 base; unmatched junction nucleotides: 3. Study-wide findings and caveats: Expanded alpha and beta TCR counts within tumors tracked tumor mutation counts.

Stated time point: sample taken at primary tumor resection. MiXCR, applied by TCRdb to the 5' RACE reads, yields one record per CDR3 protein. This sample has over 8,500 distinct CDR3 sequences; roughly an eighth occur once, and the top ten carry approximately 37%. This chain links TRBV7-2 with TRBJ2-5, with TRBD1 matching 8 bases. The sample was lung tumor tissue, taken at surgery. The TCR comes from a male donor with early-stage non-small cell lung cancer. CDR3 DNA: TGTGCCAGCAGCTTACCGGACAGGGCCCAAGAGACCCAGTACTTC. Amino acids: CASSLPDRAQETQYF.